These 7 T cell receptor beta chains share one sample of origin, sequenced in a study of blood T cell repertoires in COVID-19. Assay used: immunoSEQ multiplex PCR; TCRdb lists only in-frame clones, some missing. The sample holds about 84,000 clones; about 86% are singletons and the top ten take more than 1%. The sequencing input was peripheral blood. These receptors were obtained from a man at least 80 years old with active or convalescent COVID-19.

The CDR3 is CASNPQGGTGELFF. The CDR3 DNA is TGTGCCAGTAACCCCCAGGGGGGCACCGGGGAGCTGTTTTTT. The chain uses TRBV19 and TRBJ2-2, with TRBD1 as a possible D gene (7 bases). The germline CDR1 and CDR2 sequences are LNHDA and SQIVND (reference sequence). The length of the CDR3 is 14 residues. V was cut by 7 bases and J by 4 bases, with 13 bases left in between.

V gene TRBV18 combines with J gene TRBJ2-2; 7 nucleotides align to TRBD1. CDR1 and CDR2 from the germline V gene are KGHSH and LQKENI. There are 17 residues in the CDR3. V shed 3 bases, J shed 0 bases, and the junction held 7 bases outside the gene matches. CDR3 in DNA: TGTGCCAGCTCACCGGGACAGCCCTTCTCGAACACCGGGGAGCTGTTTTTT. Protein sequence: CASSPGQPFSNTGELFF. Variable domain in full (rest from reference TRBV18 and TRBJ2-2): NAGVMQNPRHLVRRRGQEARLRCSPMKGHSHVYWYRQLPEEGLKFMVYLQKENIIDESGMPKERFSAEFPKEGPSILRIQQVVRGDSAAYFCASSPGQPFSNTGELFFGEGSRLTVL.

The chain uses TRBV5-1 and TRBJ2-3; 8 bases are shared with TRBD2. The germline gives CDR1 SGHRS, CDR2 YFSETQ. The CDR3 totals 14 residues. Losses at the gene ends were 5 bases for V and 1 base for J; bases not matched to a gene: 3. The CDR3 loop reads CASSKLAGTDTQYF. DNA of the CDR3: TGCGCCAGCAGTAAACTAGCGGGCACAGATACGCAGTATTTT. Based on the CDR3 plus reference TRBV5-1 and TRBJ2-3, the full variable domain is KAGVTQTPRYLIKTRGQQVTLSCSPISGHRSVSWYQQTPGQGLQFLFEYFSETQRNKGNFPGRFSGRQFSNSRSEMNVSTLELGDSALYLCASSKLAGTDTQYFGPGTRLTVL.

This chain connects TRBV4-3 to TRBJ2-2; perhaps TRBD1 as D (5 bases). Germline values: CDR1 LGHNA, CDR2 YSLEER. V was shortened by 1 base and J by 1 base, with 13 bases between the two germline ends. The CDR3 is 17 amino acids. DNA of the CDR3: TGCGCCAGCAGCCAAGTTTGGACACCGGGGAACACCGGGGAGCTGTTTTTT. Protein sequence: CASSQVWTPGNTGELFF.

This clone was seen more than once but under ten times. This chain links TRBV7-3 with TRBJ1-1; the D is unclear. The CDR3 has 14 residues. Germline V gene sequence: CDR1 SGHTA, CDR2 FQGTGA. V was cut by 1 base and J by 3 bases, with 9 bases left in between. CDR3 sequence (DNA): TGTGCCAGCAGCTTAAGCGGGAGTCACACTGAAGCTTTCTTT. Residues: CASSLSGSHTEAFF.

This chain uses TRBV9 with TRBJ2-3, with 11 bases fitting TRBD2. CDR1 is SGDLS, CDR2 YYNGEE, per germline. This CDR3 comprises 15 residues. V lost 3 bases, J lost 4 bases, and 4 bases stayed unmatched. CDR3 in DNA: TGTGCCAGCAGCGAACTAGCGGGAGTAGCAGATACGCAGTATTTT. Its translation is CASSELAGVADTQYF.

This clone was picked up one time. V and J are TRBV5-4 and TRBJ2-5; 10 nucleotides align to TRBD1. CDR1 and CDR2 (germline): SGHNT, YYREEE (reference sequence). The CDR3 has 15 residues. The V segment lost 3 bases and the J segment 2 bases; nucleotides outside the gene matches: 4. CDR3 sequence: CASSYRDRGQETQYF. As DNA, the CDR3 is TGTGCCAGCAGCTACCGGGACAGGGGTCAAGAGACCCAGTACTTC.